This entry lists 22 T cell receptor beta chains sequenced from one sample in a study of T cells in Graves' hyperthyroidism and ophthalmopathy. TCR beta CDR3 regions were amplified from RNA. In the first-round RT-PCR of the TCR CDR3, the HTBI primer set was used. MiXCR was run by TCRdb on the multiplex PCR reads, yielding one entry per CDR3 protein. The sample shows roughly 300,000 distinct CDR3 sequences, roughly 18% of them seen only once. The sample taken for sequencing was blood. The receptors were sampled from a woman aged 50 to 65 with Graves' hyperthyroidism.

J is TRBJ2-3 and V is TRBV20-1, with D hard to call. The germline CDR1 and CDR2 sequences are DFQATT and SNEGSKA (reference sequence). The CDR3 is 13 residues long. Trimming took off 0 bases at V and 3 bases at J, with 7 bases between the two ends. CDR3 residues: CSARDLYTDTQYF. DNA for the CDR3: TGCAGTGCTAGAGATCTATATACAGATACGCAGTATTTT.

This clonotype was counted many times. The chain recombines TRBV6-1 with TRBJ1-2, with TRBD1 identical over 10 bases. The germline CDR1 and CDR2 sequences are MNHNS and SASEGT. The CDR3 totals 15 residues. V lost 3 bases and J lost 2; bases outside the gene matches: 3. CDR3 coding DNA: TGTGCCAGCAGTGAGGGACAGGGGCAGAACTATGGCTACACCTTC. Protein sequence: CASSEGQGQNYGYTF.

This clonotype was found a few times. The gene calls are TRBV30 and TRBJ2-1; 13 nucleotides line up with TRBD2. V shed 2 bases and J 8 bases; nucleotides not matched to a gene: 6. The CDR3 is made up of 15 amino acids. Germline V CDR1 and CDR2: GTSNPN, SVGIG (reference sequence). Here the CDR3 reads CAWSYGLAGAHEQFF. In DNA, the CDR3 is TGTGCCTGGAGTTACGGACTAGCGGGAGCACATGAGCAGTTCTTC.

The genes are TRBV28 and TRBJ1-2; D is uncertain. V lost 3 bases to trimming and J lost 8 bases, with 13 bases between them. The germline V gene encodes CDR1 MDHEN and CDR2 SYDVKM. This CDR3 region has 13 residues. CDR3 DNA: TGTGCCAGCAGTTTTTGGCAGGAGGGCGGCTACACCTTC. Translation: CASSFWQEGGYTF.

The rearrangement links TRBV2 to TRBJ2-7; a weak D match, TRBD2 (5 bases). Germline assignment: CDR1 SNHLY and CDR2 FYNNEI. The V gene lost 6 bases and the J gene lost 9 bases, with 15 bases spanning the gap. This CDR3 region has 12 residues. The CDR3 reads CASREDLTSQYF. In DNA, the CDR3 is TGTGCCAGCAGGGAGGACCTCACATCGCAGTACTTC.

V gene TRBV4-1 combines with J gene TRBJ2-1; TRBD1 agrees at 10 bases. Germline CDR1 is MGHRA and CDR2 is YSYEKL. Trimming at V came to 3 bases and at J to 9 bases, leaving 11 bases not matched to a gene. The CDR3 has 16 residues. The CDR3 reads CASSQDPRQGAIEQFF. The CDR3 DNA follows: TGCGCCAGCAGCCAGGACCCCCGACAGGGGGCCATTGAGCAGTTCTTC.

The chain couples TRBV7-8 to TRBJ2-1; 13 bases map to TRBD2. The V gene's germline CDR1 is SGHVS and CDR2 FQNEAQ. This CDR3 region has 16 residues. Germline trimming cut 5 bases from V and 8 bases from J; bases unmatched to any gene: 9. The CDR3 loop reads CASSTPGTSGTHEQFF. CDR3 sequence (DNA): TGTGCCAGCAGCACCCCCGGGACTAGCGGGACTCATGAGCAGTTCTTC. The full variable domain, completed using reference TRBV7-8 and TRBJ2-1, is GAGVSQSPRYKVAKRGQDVALRCDPISGHVSLFWYQQALGQGPEFLTYFQNEAQLDKSGLPSDRFFAERPEGSVSTLKIQRTQQEDSAVYLCASSTPGTSGTHEQFFGPGTRLTVL.

This clonotype was recorded a few times. The chain is built from TRBV7-2 and TRBJ2-7, with no clear D. Trimming took off 1 base at V and 0 bases at J, with 7 bases between the two ends. This CDR3 has 14 amino acids. Germline-derived CDR1 and CDR2 are SGHTA and FQGNSA. The CDR3: CASSLEGSSYEQYV. The CDR3 bases are TGTGCCAGCAGCTTAGAGGGCAGCTCCTACGAGCAGTACGTC.

This clonotype was detected ten times or more. The J gene is TRBJ2-3, the V gene TRBV28, with 9 bases identical to TRBD1. With V trimmed by 7 bases and J by 3 bases, 5 bases remained unmatched. Germline V gene data show CDR1 as MDHEN and CDR2 as SYDVKM. CDR3 size: 14 residues. CDR3 sequence: CASTTGQGTDTQYF. The CDR3 DNA is TGTGCCAGCACCACCGGACAGGGGACAGATACGCAGTATTTT.

This clonotype was seen repeatedly, ten times or more. The chain recombines TRBV28 with TRBJ2-4, with 7 bases that match TRBD1. The CDR3 runs to 14 residues. Germline CDR1 and CDR2: MDHEN and SYDVKM. V was pared by 5 bases and J by 5 bases, with 6 bases of the junction left unmatched. CDR3 sequence (DNA): TGTGCCAGCAGTCCCGACAGGGCTCAAAACATTCAGTACTTC. It encodes CASSPDRAQNIQYF.

The table lists this clonotype with a few counts. The gene calls are TRBV5-1 and TRBJ2-5; D is perhaps TRBD1 (6 bases). The germline CDR1 and CDR2 sequences are SGHRS and YFSETQ. CDR3 length equals 14 residues. With 0 bases removed from V and 5 bases from J, the gap between germline ends came to 11 bases. The CDR3 spells CASSLGTERETQYF. The CDR3 DNA reads TGCGCCAGCAGCTTGGGGACAGAAAGGGAGACCCAGTACTTC.

The chain joins TRBV6-2 or TRBV6-3 to TRBJ1-5; the D gene is possibly TRBD1 (5 bases). Germline lookup yields CDR1 MNHEY and CDR2 SVGEGT. Trimming took 5 bases from V and 2 from J, leaving 10 bases between them. This CDR3 contains 14 residues. The CDR3 DNA is TGTGCCAGCAGTCCCCAGGGAGGCAATCAGCCCCAGCATTTT. Translated: CASSPQGGNQPQHF.

In this sample, this clonotype turned up many times. The rearrangement links TRBV18 to TRBJ1-1; D is perhaps TRBD1 (5 bases). In germline, CDR1 is KGHSH, CDR2 LQKENI. The CDR3 totals 14 residues. Trimming left V 2 bases short and J 3 bases short, with 10 bases between. The chain's CDR3 is CASSPAVGDTEAFF. The DNA for the CDR3 is TGTGCCAGCTCACCAGCCGTGGGGGACACTGAAGCTTTCTTT.

This clonotype has only a few counts. This chain connects TRBV6-1 to TRBJ1-2, with D hard to call. Trimming cost V 5 bases and J 2 bases, with 9 bases left between them. Germline assignment: CDR1 MNHNS and CDR2 SASEGT. The CDR3 spans 13 residues. Written as DNA, the CDR3 is TGTGCCAGCAGTTATGAGGACAACTATGGCTACACCTTC. Protein sequence: CASSYEDNYGYTF.

This clonotype was counted at least ten times. An end of the junction does not agree with germline; a read error may underlie this. The chain couples TRBV20-1 to TRBJ2-3; 10 nucleotides match TRBD2. This CDR3 has 16 amino acids. Germline V gene sequence: CDR1 DFQATT, CDR2 SNEGSKA (reference sequence). The CDR3 DNA reads as TGCAGTGCTGGAGATTTAGCGGGGGGTAGCACAGATACGCAGTATTTT. Translating gives CSAGDLAGGSTDTQYF.

This clonotype was seen ten or more times. V and J are TRBV28 and TRBJ2-7; 7 positions match TRBD2. Trimming at V came to 6 bases and at J to 2 bases, leaving 4 bases not matched to a gene. This CDR3 has 13 amino acids. Germline CDR1 reads MDHEN; CDR2 reads SYDVKM. The CDR3 loop reads CASSTSDPYEQYF. Here the CDR3 DNA reads TGTGCCAGCAGCACTAGCGACCCCTACGAGCAGTACTTC.

The gene calls are TRBV4-1 and TRBJ2-5; D unclear. Germline loops: CDR1 MGHRA, CDR2 YSYEKL. The CDR3 is 13 amino acids. Trimming removed 4 bases at V and 4 bases at J, with 10 bases between. Here the CDR3 reads CASSLAQSETQYF. DNA for the CDR3: TGCGCCAGCAGCCTAGCCCAATCAGAGACCCAGTACTTC.

This clonotype turned up a few times. The CDR3 loop reads CSASRQGNIQYF. The CDR3 DNA reads as TGCAGTGCTAGTAGACAGGGTAACATTCAGTACTTC. V gene TRBV20-1 combines with J gene TRBJ2-4; TRBD1 matches 7 bases. After removal of 3 bases from V and 7 bases from J, the junction contained 3 bases not matched to a gene. Per germline, CDR1 DFQATT and CDR2 SNEGSKA (reference sequence). This CDR3 region has 12 residues.

This chain joins TRBV19 and TRBJ2-1, with no clear D. Trimming took 1 base from V and 5 from J, leaving 9 bases between them. The CDR3 has 14 residues. Germline assignment: CDR1 LNHDA and CDR2 SQIVND (reference sequence). CDR3 nucleotides: TGTGCCAGTAGTATAGGAGAGGCAAACAATGAGCAGTTCTTC. Encoded protein: CASSIGEANNEQFF.

The table lists this clonotype with many counts. The chain employs TRBV30 and TRBJ2-3, with 10 bases identical to TRBD1. CDR3 length equals 14 residues. The J segment lost 6 bases and the V segment lost 2 bases, leaving 5 bases of the junction unmatched. Germline V gene data show CDR1 as GTSNPN and CDR2 as SVGIG (reference sequence). CDR3 nucleotides: TGTGCCTGGAGTCTTGGACAGGGGGTTGATACGCAGTATTTT. Translation gives CAWSLGQGVDTQYF.

The gene calls are TRBV9 and TRBJ1-1, with D possibly matching TRBD1 (6 bases). Germline lookup yields CDR1 SGDLS and CDR2 YYNGEE. The germline V and J ends were trimmed by 0 bases and 1 base, with 16 bases remaining between them. The CDR3 consists of 17 residues. CDR3 amino acids: CASSVGRGGPGNTEAFF. The CDR3 DNA follows: TGTGCCAGCAGCGTAGGTCGGGGGGGCCCAGGGAACACTGAAGCTTTCTTT. Based on the CDR3 plus reference TRBV9 and TRBJ1-1, the full variable domain is DSGVTQTPKHLITATGQRVTLRCSPRSGDLSVYWYQQSLDQGLQFLIQYYNGEERAKGNILERFSAQQFPDLHSELNLSSLELGDSALYFCASSVGRGGPGNTEAFFGQGTRLTVV.

The chain combines TRBV7-3 with TRBJ2-2; the match to TRBD2 covers 8 bases. Trimming took 5 bases from V and 0 from J; bases not matched to a gene: 2. Germline V gene data show CDR1 as SGHTA and CDR2 as FQGTGA. The CDR3 extends over 15 amino acids. CDR3 sequence: CASSVGLANTGELFF. The CDR3 region has the DNA TGTGCCAGCAGCGTGGGACTAGCGAACACCGGGGAGCTGTTTTTT.